This entry concerns a single T cell receptor beta chain. This clone was counted a few times. What this receptor recognizes is not known. Base qualities are not provided; no much larger clone lies one nucleotide away. CDR1 SGHNT and CDR2 YYREEE were looked up in the germline V gene (reference sequence). Germline trimming: 2 bases from V, 2 bases from J; junction bases outside gene matches: 5. The CDR3 sequence holds 15 residues, the cysteine and phenylalanine included. Only the CDR3 DNA is retained, 45 bases long and in frame from the first base. These data are taken from a study of cytotoxic CD8 clonotypes in ibrutinib-treated CLL (dated by TCRdb to the early 2020s). About the full investigation: The cohort included about 15 treatment-naive and some twelve relapsed/refractory patients; about 18 were IGHV unmutated. Cryopreserved peripheral blood mononuclear cells were obtained prior to treatment, at the time of response, and at either disease progression or sustained remission. Responses were partial in some 24 patients and complete in 2; after median around 68 months follow-up, around 15 stayed in remission and roughly twelve progressed. Every sample from remission and from progressive disease was obtained while the patients were still on ibrutinib. The response samples were drawn at a median of roughly eleven months into treatment, with a range of roughly 6 to 40 months. Samples averaged roughly 280,000 productive templates and 90,000 to 100,000 productive rearrangements. Longitudinal samples were obtainable from about 30% of the roughly 90 participants in the trial.

Each clonotype received, on average, around 9.6x coverage in deep resolution sequencing performed on a MiSeq, where the target depth lay between 1 in 1 million and 1 in 200,000 T cells. The immunoSEQ hsTCRB Kit was used to generate TCR beta libraries. Turning to the authors' computational methods: Data were analyzed with ImmunoSEQ Data Assistant and ImmunoSEQ Analyzer, with V, D and J genes assigned per IMGT definitions. Clonality, which ranges from 0 to 1, was calculated as one minus the normalized Shannon entropy of productive rearrangement frequencies. Only overrepresented clonotypes making up at least 0.05% of each patient's repertoire were included in the public clonotype analysis. Some twelve repertoires from age-matched healthy donors, obtained from immuneACCESS, served as clonality controls. TCRdb stores this immuneACCESS table with in-frame sequences only. Part of the clones is absent; in the studies checked, under half of the shortfall reflects unresolved V genes, and no reason is known for the rest. The V and J calls and clone size are taken from that table; D and trimming were inferred from the DNA. The sample data list about 49,000 clones, and approximately 51% of these were observed just once. The top ten constitute approximately 30% of the sample.

Study-level results and caveats: At baseline, clonality was higher than in age-matched healthy donors and showed a strong correlation with circulating CD8+ T-cell counts. Public clonotypes were rare and either contracted or stayed stable during treatment, and the rise in clonality at ibrutinib response reflected the expansion of private clonotypes. Sustained-remission and progressing patients did not have matched sampling times, and lymph node repertoires were not examined. Clonality increased at ibrutinib response, stayed stable in sustained remission, and fell back toward baseline at progression.

The intended sense of this specimen's time point label: roughly 12 months on ibrutinib. For TCR beta library preparation, around 2 micrograms of genomic DNA were isolated from cryopreserved PBMCs. Longitudinal blood samples from CLL patients on ibrutinib monotherapy were analyzed using high-throughput TCR beta sequencing. The patients took part in an open-label, single-center phase 2 trial of ibrutinib monotherapy. The rearrangement combines TRBV5-4 with TRBJ1-2; 8 bases in the junction line up with TRBD1. The clonotype was recovered from a human donor with chronic lymphocytic leukemia. Sequencing used PBMCs, obtained after 12 months of ibrutinib treatment. The sequenced DNA: TGTGCCAGCAGCTTTGAAAACAGGGGGAACTATGGCTACACCTTC. Its protein product is CASSFENRGNYGYTF.